A single sample is the source of the 9 T cell receptor beta chains below, sequenced in a study of cytomegalovirus exposure and HLA in healthy donors. Use of 60 Vbeta and 13 Jbeta primers characterized the PCR. Here immunoSEQ multiplex PCR was the method, and the copy in TCRdb shows in-frame clones only, minus some. This table holds over 150,000 clones, 82% found once. What was sequenced was PBMCs. The receptors were gathered from a girl aged 5-17 years in good health and CMV-seropositive.

The rearrangement links TRBV7-3 to TRBJ1-1; D possibly corresponds to TRBD1 (6 bases). V lost 3 bases and J lost 0, with 11 bases in between. CDR1 SGHTA and CDR2 FQGTGA come from the germline V gene. This CDR3 region has 15 residues. The DNA of the CDR3 is TGTGCCAGCAGCTTGGCCAGGGGCTTGAACACTGAAGCTTTCTTT. This gives the protein CASSLARGLNTEAFF. The entire variable domain, with the rest obtained from reference TRBV7-3 and TRBJ1-1, is as follows: GAGVSQTPSNKVTEKGKYVELRCDPISGHTALYWYRQSLGQGPEFLIYFQGTGAADDSGLPNDRFFAVRPEGSVSTLKIQRTERGDSAVYLCASSLARGLNTEAFFGQGTRLTVV.

The gene calls are TRBV10-1 and TRBJ2-2, with TRBD1 identical over 10 bases. Germline-derived CDR1 and CDR2 are WNHNN and SYGVQD (reference sequence). The V segment lost 6 bases and the J segment 6 bases; nucleotides outside the gene matches: 7. The CDR3 totals 15 residues. CDR3 DNA: TGCGCCAGCAGCCACGGGACAGGGGCTCCCGGGGAGCTGTTTTTT. This sequence encodes CASSHGTGAPGELFF.

CDR3: CAGRGSPSGNTIYF. The CDR3 DNA follows: TGTGCCGGTAGGGGTTCCCCCTCTGGAAACACCATATATTTT. This chain links TRBV30 with TRBJ1-3, with D possibly TRBD1 on 5 matching bases. V lost 8 bases and J 0 bases, leaving 14 bases between the germline ends. This CDR3 is built from 14 residues. The germline CDR1 and CDR2 sequences are GTSNPN and SVGIG (reference sequence).

This clone was counted a few times. This rearrangement joins TRBV30 to TRBJ2-2; 13 bases agree with TRBD2. After removal of 5 bases from V and 6 bases from J, the junction contained 9 bases not matched to a gene. There are 16 residues in the CDR3. In germline, CDR1 is GTSNPN, CDR2 SVGIG (reference sequence). CDR3 DNA sequence: TGTGCCTGGTCTGGGGGGACTAGCGGGATTTCCGGGGAGCTGTTTTTT. It codes for CAWSGGTSGISGELFF.

The genes are TRBV6-4 and TRBJ1-2; TRBD1 is a possible D gene (6 bases). V was shortened by 5 bases and J by 4 bases, with 17 bases between the two germline ends. Germline values: CDR1 MRHNA, CDR2 SNTAGT. The CDR3 runs 15 residues. The CDR3 region is CASSSKGHTPYGYTF. The CDR3 nucleotides read TGTGCCAGCAGTTCCAAGGGACACACACCCTATGGCTACACCTTC.

The chain joins TRBV10-2 to TRBJ1-2, with D tentatively TRBD1 (5 bases). The CDR3 contains 14 residues. The ends were cut back, 0 bases at V and 6 bases at J, with 11 bases in the middle. Germline assignment: CDR1 WSHSY and CDR2 SAAADI. The CDR3 reads CASSESGGLDGYTF. For the CDR3, the DNA is TGCGCCAGCAGTGAGTCGGGGGGGTTGGATGGCTACACCTTC.

The chain carries TRBV25-1 and TRBJ2-3; possibly TRBD2 for D (6 bases). This CDR3 is built from 17 residues. Germline lookup yields CDR1 MGHDK and CDR2 SYGVNS. V shed 2 bases and J shed 0 bases, with 15 bases lying between them. CDR3 loop: CASSENSQRASTDTQYF. In DNA form, the CDR3 reads TGTGCCAGCAGTGAAAATTCCCAGCGGGCGAGCACAGATACGCAGTATTTT.

In its sample, this clone was seen a few times. The V call is TRBV28, the J call TRBJ2-3; 7 nucleotides align to TRBD1. The ends lost 3 bases at V and 1 base at J; junction bases unmatched: 10. The CDR3 loop spans 17 amino acids. Looked up from germline, CDR1 is MDHEN and CDR2 is SYDVKM. As DNA, the CDR3 is TGTGCCAGCAGTTTTTGGACAGGTCCGAGGGGCACAGATACGCAGTATTTT. This translates into CASSFWTGPRGTDTQYF.

For this clone: In the same sample, other DNA sequences code for this CDR3. The CDR3 DNA reads TGTGCCAGCAGCCGGGGACAGCAAGAGACCCAGTACTTC. This sequence encodes CASSRGQQETQYF. The chain couples TRBV7-2 to TRBJ2-5; 7 positions match TRBD1. This CDR3 has 13 amino acids. The V segment lost 5 bases and the J segment 2 bases; nucleotides outside the gene matches: 2. Per the germline V gene, CDR1 is SGHTA and CDR2 is FQGNSA.